This T cell receptor (beta chain) was captured by sequencing in a study of T cell responses to AZD1222 COVID-19 vaccine. On this clone itself: Its antigen is undetermined.

Findings of the study overall: Females made up more of the donors, who were largely white British, and clonal diversity may have come out too low. Researchers took repertoire samples only after the peak T cell response had come. Among spike-specific TCRs, nearly half reportedly target unmutated variant regions. Spike-specific TCR breadth rose after two AZD1222 doses, and depth rose as well.

Repertoires were generated with immunoSEQ multiplex PCR, while TCRdb's copy carries only in-frame clones and drops some. The profile shows roughly 140,000 clones, 70% to 90% of them singletons. The CDR3 spans 16 residues. Germline values: CDR1 SGHRS, CDR2 YFSETQ. With 0 bases removed from V and 3 bases from J, the gap between germline ends came to 16 bases. The material sequenced was peripheral blood, taken on day 0 of AZD1222 vaccination. The receptor's source is an adult in good health. The chain has TRBV5-1 and TRBJ2-7; TRBD1 is a possible D gene (6 bases). As DNA, the CDR3 is TGCGCCAGCAGCTTGGCCTCGGAAGCAGGGGTCTACGAGCAGTACTTC. Protein: CASSLASEAGVYEQYF. Supplemented by reference TRBV5-1 and TRBJ2-7, the full variable domain reads KAGVTQTPRYLIKTRGQQVTLSCSPISGHRSVSWYQQTPGQGLQFLFEYFSETQRNKGNFPGRFSGRQFSNSRSEMNVSTLELGDSALYLCASSLASEAGVYEQYFGPGTRLTVT.